This passage covers 18 T cell receptor beta chains from one sample sequenced in a study of T-cell reconstitution after alpha-beta-depleted transplantation in children. Construction of the TCRbeta library involved unique molecular identifiers. TCRdb reprocessed the PCR reads with MiXCR, giving one entry per CDR3 protein. The data show some 78,000 distinct CDR3 sequences, approximately 14% seen once. Material: PBMCs, mostly from graft donor cells, obtained 180 days after TCRalphabeta/CD19-depleted stem cell transplant. Receptor source: a male patient between 2 and 10 years old who had a stem cell transplant for acute lymphoblastic leukemia, so the T cells may come from the graft donor.

The rearrangement links TRBV20-1 to TRBJ2-5, with 11 bases fitting TRBD2. From germline, CDR1 is DFQATT and CDR2 SNEGSKA (reference sequence). The CDR3 covers 14 residues. The V gene end was trimmed by 5 bases and the J gene end by 4 bases; junction bases not matched to a gene: 6. The CDR3 loop is CSAELAGVAETQYF. The CDR3 coding sequence is TGCAGTGCTGAACTAGCGGGAGTTGCAGAGACCCAGTACTTC.

This clonotype has a handful of counts. This chain links TRBV20-1 with TRBJ1-1, with no clear D. Per germline, CDR1 DFQATT and CDR2 SNEGSKA (reference sequence). With 6 bases removed from V and 5 bases from J, the gap between germline ends came to 10 bases. The CDR3 extends over 11 amino acids. CDR3 sequence reads: CSANRGTEAFF. The DNA for the CDR3 is TGCAGTGCAAACCGAGGAACTGAAGCTTTCTTT.

The chain carries TRBV9 and TRBJ2-2; TRBD2 matches 14 bases. Germline lookup yields CDR1 SGDLS and CDR2 YYNGEE. V trimming: 4 bases; J trimming: 4 bases; junction bases outside the gene matches: 6. CDR3 length: 17 amino acids. This CDR3 reads CASSSGLAGVITGELFF. The CDR3, as DNA: TGTGCCAGCAGCTCGGGACTAGCGGGGGTAATCACCGGGGAGCTGTTTTTT. Looking up the rest from reference TRBV9 and TRBJ2-2 gives the full variable domain: DSGVTQTPKHLITATGQRVTLRCSPRSGDLSVYWYQQSLDQGLQFLIQYYNGEERAKGNILERFSAQQFPDLHSELNLSSLELGDSALYFCASSSGLAGVITGELFFGEGSRLTVL.

This chain links TRBV5-6 with TRBJ1-1; D might be TRBD1 (5 bases). V lost 0 bases and J 5 bases, leaving 14 bases between the germline ends. CDR3 length equals 15 residues. Per the germline V gene, CDR1 is SGHDT and CDR2 is YYEEEE. CDR3 nucleotide sequence: TGTGCCAGCAGCTTGGCCGGCAGGGAAAGGACTGAAGCTTTCTTT. This gives the protein CASSLAGRERTEAFF.

This clonotype was seen many times. The chain employs TRBV12-3 or TRBV12-4 and TRBJ2-1; 14 bases fit TRBD2. This CDR3 region has 14 residues. V lost 6 bases and J lost 8; bases outside the gene matches: 3. CDR3 bases: TGTGCCAGCAGGGGACTAGCGGGAGTGGATGAGCAGTTCTTC. Translated: CASRGLAGVDEQFF.

This clonotype was seen a handful of times. This sequence joins TRBV29-1 and TRBJ2-1; the match to TRBD2 covers 8 bases. Trimming took 4 bases from V and 1 from J; bases not matched to a gene: 9. CDR3 length equals 16 residues. Germline CDR1 SQVTM, CDR2 ANQGSEA. The CDR3, as DNA: TGCAGCGTTGCCAGCGGGAGTACCCTATCCTACAATGAGCAGTTCTTC. Protein product: CSVASGSTLSYNEQFF.

The chain uses TRBV11-2 and TRBJ2-6, with TRBD1 identical over 9 bases. Germline CDR1 SGHAT, CDR2 FQNNGV. The length of the CDR3 is 19 residues. V lost 4 bases to trimming and J lost 2 bases; unmatched junction nucleotides: 12. The CDR3 is CASSSNRDRVYTGANVLTF. The DNA for the CDR3 is TGTGCCAGCAGCTCTAACCGGGACAGGGTCTATACTGGGGCCAACGTCCTGACTTTC.

This chain uses TRBV7-2 with TRBJ1-2; no clear D gene. CDR1 is SGHTA, CDR2 FQGNSA, per germline. The CDR3 spans 13 residues. Trimming removed 6 bases at V and 2 bases at J, with 10 bases between. The CDR3 loop reads CASRPRTNYGYTF. Here the CDR3 DNA reads TGTGCCAGCAGACCAAGGACCAACTATGGCTACACCTTC.

The table lists this clonotype with a few counts. V usage is TRBV5-5 and J usage is TRBJ2-7; D is unresolved. CDR1 and CDR2 from the germline V gene are SGHKS and YYEKEE (reference sequence). This CDR3 contains 15 residues. Trimming removed 1 base from V and 2 bases from J, with 13 bases in between. This chain's CDR3 is CASSLWPSGTYEQYF. The DNA for the CDR3 is TGTGCCAGCAGCTTGTGGCCCTCGGGCACCTACGAGCAGTACTTC.

The chain carries TRBV5-5 and TRBJ2-7, with 7 bases that match TRBD1. The CDR3 is 15 residues long. Germline CDR1 is SGHKS and CDR2 is YYEKEE (reference sequence). The V segment lost 2 bases and the J segment 3 bases; nucleotides outside the gene matches: 8. As DNA, the CDR3 is TGTGCCAGCAGCTTACGGGACAGACACATCTACGAGCAGTACTTC. This translates into CASSLRDRHIYEQYF.

This clonotype was picked up many times. V is TRBV6-1 and J is TRBJ2-1, with 8 bases that match TRBD1. The CDR3 covers 14 residues. Losses at the gene ends were 7 bases for V and 5 bases for J; bases not matched to a gene: 7. CDR1 and CDR2 (germline): MNHNS, SASEGT. CDR3 sequence (DNA): TGTGCCAGCAAGATTCAGGGGGCGCACAATGAGCAGTTCTTC. This encodes CASKIQGAHNEQFF.

This clonotype came up many times. The chain is built from TRBV29-1 and TRBJ2-7, with unresolved D. CDR3 length equals 14 residues. With 4 bases removed from V and 0 bases from J, the gap between germline ends came to 13 bases. Germline V lookup: CDR1 SQVTM, CDR2 ANQGSEA. The CDR3: CSVGPKTGSYEQYF. For the CDR3, the DNA is TGCAGCGTTGGGCCGAAGACCGGCTCCTACGAGCAGTACTTC.

The V and J genes are TRBV6-2 or TRBV6-3 and TRBJ2-7; the D gene is possibly TRBD1 (5 bases). The CDR3 covers 11 residues. Germline CDR1 is MNHEY and CDR2 is SVGEGT. V dropped 8 bases and J dropped 6 bases, with 11 bases sitting between them. The CDR3 sequence: CASLRGFEQYF. The CDR3 bases are TGTGCCAGCCTTAGGGGCTTCGAGCAGTACTTC.

This clonotype has only a few counts. The rearrangement joins TRBV9 to TRBJ2-5, with 9 nucleotides matching TRBD2. V lost 0 bases and J lost 1; bases outside the gene matches: 1. The germline V gene has CDR1 SGDLS and CDR2 YYNGEE. There are 15 residues in the CDR3. The CDR3 protein is CASSVGLAVQETQYF. DNA of the CDR3: TGTGCCAGCAGCGTAGGACTAGCGGTCCAAGAGACCCAGTACTTC.

This clonotype has more than one count but fewer than ten. The V call is TRBV29-1, the J call TRBJ1-2; TRBD1 matches at 9 bases. The CDR3 length is 12 residues. Germline V gives CDR1 SQVTM, CDR2 ANQGSEA. V dropped 7 bases and J dropped 5; count of bases not matched to a gene: 5. The CDR3 DNA reads TGCAGCGCCGGACAGGGGCCGTATGGCTACACCTTC. This sequence encodes CSAGQGPYGYTF.

J is TRBJ1-4 and V is TRBV7-9, with a possible D match to TRBD1 (5 bases). Germline CDR1 and CDR2: SEHNR and FQNEAQ (reference sequence). CDR3 size: 15 residues. Trimming took off 5 bases at V and 5 bases at J, with 15 bases between the two ends. CDR3 region: CASSHGGSLNEKLFF. The CDR3 region has the DNA TGTGCCAGCAGCCATGGGGGGTCCTTGAATGAAAAACTGTTTTTT.

The chain uses TRBV6-6 and TRBJ1-1, with D maybe TRBD1 (6 bases). The CDR3 totals 13 residues. In germline, CDR1 is MNHNY, CDR2 SVGAGI (reference sequence). The germline V and J ends were trimmed by 6 bases and 0 bases, with 8 bases remaining between them. The CDR3 nucleotides read TGTGCCAGCAGGTACAGGGTGAACACTGAAGCTTTCTTT. Translation gives CASRYRVNTEAFF.

This clonotype showed up just a few times. The junction differs from germline at one of its ends, possibly a read error. The chain couples TRBV7-7 to TRBJ2-7; 10 bases fit TRBD1. Germline-derived CDR1 and CDR2 are SSHAT and FNYEAQ (reference sequence). CDR3 length: 13 residues. The CDR3 DNA reads as TGTGCTAGCAGCCCGGACAGGGGGAGCGAGCAGTACTTC. It yields the protein CASSPDRGSEQYF.